This T cell receptor beta chain emerged from a study of blood T cell repertoires in COVID-19. Germline loops: CDR1 ENHRY, CDR2 SYGVKD. Unmatched junction bases numbered 3, after V lost 3 bases and J lost 5 bases. The CDR3 loop spans 14 amino acids. The table came from immunoSEQ multiplex PCR; TCRdb's copy has only in-frame clones and leaves some out. The sample has 120,000 to 150,000 clones, 65% to 80% seen once; the top ten hold approximately 3.6%. In its sample, this clone was seen a few times. The chain has TRBV10-3 and TRBJ1-5, with 8 nucleotides matching TRBD1. Sequenced material: peripheral blood. This clonotype originated in a man between 60 and 70 years old with acute or convalescent COVID-19. The chain's CDR3 is CAISDYRGDQPQHF. The CDR3 coding sequence is TGTGCCATCAGTGACTACAGGGGGGATCAGCCCCAGCATTTT.